This TCR beta chain was sequenced in a study of blood T cell repertoires in COVID-19. Study at large: Sample material is recorded as cDNA or gDNA derived from T cells, B-cell-depleted T cells, or PBMCs.

The germline V gene encodes CDR1 SNHLY and CDR2 FYNNEI. The ends lost 11 bases at V and 2 bases at J; junction bases unmatched: 7. This CDR3 region has 16 residues. TCRdb's copy holds only in-frame clones and misses some; the assay was immunoSEQ multiplex PCR. The profile covers hundreds of thousands of clones, with roughly nine tenths appearing a single time and around 12% taken by the ten largest. This clone was detected a few times. Sequencing used peripheral blood. The J gene is TRBJ2-1, the V gene TRBV2, with 15 bases fitting TRBD2. The receptor's source is a woman under 30 who had recovered from COVID-19. The CDR3 DNA is TGTGCCGGCGCCGGGACTAGCGGGAGGACCTACAATGAGCAGTTCTTC. As protein: CAGAGTSGRTYNEQFF.